The TCR beta chain described here comes from a study of spatial heterogeneity in lung cancer (dated by TCRdb to between 2018 and 2021). Turning to the overall study: Samples were obtained from 72 patients with early-stage, untreated non-small cell lung cancer from the lung TRACERx cohort. Follow-up PBMC samples were sequenced whenever available, with the median time to follow-up being about 2 years after resection. Beta-chain transcripts were consistently detected in greater numbers than alpha-chain transcripts, which likely reflects a higher abundance of beta-chain transcripts. In the raw uncorrected reads, each unique combination of TCR and UMI appeared on average more than ten times. The study quantitatively compared TCR alpha and beta repertoires across multiple tumor regions, matched nontumor lung and blood in non-small cell lung cancer. TCR repertoire features were related to nonsynonymous mutation counts determined by whole-exome sequencing of tumor tissue. At surgery, both alpha and beta chains were TCR-sequenced in fewer than 250 tumor regions, 63 to 80 matched nontumor lung samples and some 60 PBMC samples.

This clonotype was counted a few times. The clone's antigen remains unknown. No base qualities exist here, and no much larger clone lies one base off it. The sample's time point, from its label and the paper: blood at routine non-recurrence follow-up after resection. TCR sequencing used whole RNA extracted from tumor and nontumor lung tissue, or from cryopreserved PBMC samples, without cell sorting. Only patients for whom sufficient RNA was available from at least two tumor regions were selected for TCR sequencing. The library was made by 5' RACE. For sequencing, a NextSeq 500 was employed. In the TCR library protocol, a unique molecular identifier was attached to each TCR cDNA molecule so that PCR and sequencing errors could be corrected. In the authors' own workflow: Decombinator tools were used for TCR identification, UMI-based error correction and CDR3 extraction. Expanded TCRs were defined as those above a frequency of 2 per 1,000, corresponding to the top 1% of the tumor frequency distribution. Each repertoire was subsampled 100 times to 5,000 TCRs, after which Renyi diversity was computed with the R vegan package. CDR3 similarity networks were constructed using string-kernel similarity of amino acid triplets, with links drawn between CDR3s whose pairwise similarity was above 0.82. Using fastp trimming at Q25 and MiXCR clonotype assembly, TCRdb reanalyzed the public sequencing data and kept in-frame beta chains. Rows matching on CDR3 protein sequence are summarized as one entry with the most common DNA and genes. The V and J calls were determined by TCRdb, not by the authors. This sample has about 36,000 distinct CDR3 sequences in its table, and roughly 7.8% of those were observed once. The ten biggest clones cover around 9.4% of the sample.

The germline V gene encodes CDR1 LNHDA and CDR2 SQIVND (reference sequence). Including cysteine and phenylalanine, the CDR3 has 12 amino acids. Only the CDR3 DNA stays, 36 bases, in frame from base 1. The trim is 4 bases for V and 6 bases for J, with a gap of 7 bases between the germline ends. Results the study describes overall, beyond this receptor: Ubiquitous expanded tumor TCRs were detected in blood more often at tumor resection than at routine follow-up. Confirming at a functional level the hypothesis that regional TCRs recognize regional mutations was considered to require additional single-cell paired TCR alpha and beta sequencing. Only approximately 14 patients were included in the comparisons of baseline and follow-up blood repertoires.

The TCR comes from a male donor with early-stage non-small cell lung cancer. The chain couples TRBV19 to TRBJ2-1; no D gene call is confident. This specimen was PBMCs, taken at follow-up. The nucleotides are TGTGCCAGTAGTAGGCAGGCCAATGAGCAGTTCTTC. The resulting protein is CASSRQANEQFF.